These 17 T cell receptor beta chains share one sample of origin, sequenced in a study of blood T cell repertoires in COVID-19. Method: immunoSEQ multiplex PCR; TCRdb's copy keeps in-frame clones and lacks some. The data contain roughly 60,000 clones, about 85% of them singletons. Sequenced material: peripheral blood. The receptors here all came from a human donor with acute or convalescent COVID-19. The donor label of this sample is uncertain.

This clone was found once. The J gene is TRBJ1-1, the V gene TRBV3-1 (or the pseudogene TRBV3-2); possible D gene TRBD1, 6 bases. Germline V gene lookup returns CDR1 LGHDT and CDR2 YNNKEL (reference sequence). The CDR3 extends over 14 amino acids. V was trimmed by 8 bases and J by 2 bases, leaving 15 bases between them. CDR3 sequence (DNA): TGTGCCAGCGGGGGGGGCACCAGAAACACTGAAGCTTTCTTT. This sequence encodes CASGGGTRNTEAFF.

V is TRBV3-1 (or the pseudogene TRBV3-2) and J is TRBJ1-3; D is unclear. V gave up 3 bases and J gave up 0 bases, with 6 bases separating them. This CDR3 is built from 14 residues. Germline V CDR1 and CDR2: LGHDT, YNNKEL (reference sequence). CDR3 protein: CASSHTSSGNTIYF. The CDR3, as DNA: TGTGCCAGCAGCCATACGAGCTCTGGAAACACCATATATTTT.

The V and J genes are TRBV2 and TRBJ2-2, with 8 positions matching TRBD1. The CDR3 sequence is 16 residues long. V lost 6 bases to trimming and J lost 5 bases; unmatched junction nucleotides: 11. Germline CDR1 reads SNHLY; CDR2 reads FYNNEI. The CDR3 DNA reads as TGTGCCAGCAGGACCCCGACAGGGGTGCGAACCGGGGAGCTGTTTTTT. Encoded protein: CASRTPTGVRTGELFF.

This clone appeared once. The chain uses TRBV3-1 (or the pseudogene TRBV3-2) and TRBJ2-5, with no clear D. Between the trimmed V and J ends, which lost 3 bases and 4 bases, there was a span of 12 bases. Germline-derived CDR1 and CDR2 are LGHDT and YNNKEL (reference sequence). This CDR3 contains 14 residues. The CDR3 reads CASSQANGRETQYF. CDR3 sequence (DNA): TGTGCCAGCAGCCAGGCGAATGGGCGAGAGACCCAGTACTTC.

Of note for this clone: Other nucleotide sequences from this sample produce the same CDR3. This rearrangement joins TRBV3-1 (or the pseudogene TRBV3-2) to TRBJ2-4; D gene unclear. Germline V gene data show CDR1 as LGHDT and CDR2 as YNNKEL (reference sequence). This CDR3 comprises 14 residues. Trimming took off 0 bases at V and 0 bases at J, with 3 bases between the two ends. The CDR3 bases are TGTGCCAGCAGCCAAGACCTAGCCAAAAACATTCAGTACTTC. Translating it yields CASSQDLAKNIQYF.

This chain joins TRBV3-1 (or the pseudogene TRBV3-2) and TRBJ2-5, with D possibly being TRBD1 (6 bases). Germline V gives CDR1 LGHDT, CDR2 YNNKEL (reference sequence). The CDR3 extends over 15 amino acids. The V end was cut by 2 bases, the J end by 1 base, with 11 bases between. CDR3 coding DNA: TGTGCCAGCAGCCAAACCAGGGGCCGCCAAGAGACCCAGTACTTC. As protein: CASSQTRGRQETQYF.

The rearrangement joins TRBV3-1 (or the pseudogene TRBV3-2) to TRBJ2-5; possibly TRBD2 for D (5 bases). The CDR3 extends over 13 amino acids. Germline V lookup: CDR1 LGHDT, CDR2 YNNKEL (reference sequence). Trimming took off 2 bases at V and 8 bases at J, with 12 bases between the two ends. The CDR3 sequence is CASSQRDIVTQYF. In nucleotides, the CDR3 is TGTGCCAGCAGCCAACGGGATATAGTCACCCAGTACTTC.

This clone appeared a few times. The V and J genes are TRBV5-1 and TRBJ1-1, with 8 bases fitting TRBD1. The CDR3 runs to 16 residues. CDR1 is SGHRS, CDR2 YFSETQ, per germline. The J segment lost 8 bases and the V segment lost 0 bases, leaving 12 bases of the junction unmatched. CDR3 region: CASSLGDRGRRAEAFF. The CDR3 nucleotides are TGCGCCAGCAGCTTGGGAGACAGGGGTAGGCGTGCCGAAGCTTTCTTT.

The chain joins TRBV6-5 to TRBJ1-3, with 7 positions matching TRBD1. This CDR3 spans 15 amino acids. Trimming cost V 6 bases and J 3 bases; bases outside gene matches: 8. Looked up from germline, CDR1 is MNHEY and CDR2 is SVGAGI. This CDR3 is CASRPWDSHGNTIYF. In DNA form, the CDR3 reads TGTGCCAGCAGACCATGGGACAGCCATGGAAACACCATATATTTT.

The J gene is TRBJ1-5, the V gene TRBV21-1; the D segment call TRBD1 is taken from the table without a DNA check. TRBV21-1 counts as a pseudogene. There are 13 residues in the CDR3. The chain's CDR3 is CASSNIVPPAQHF. The CDR3 DNA reads as TGTGCCAGCAGCAATATCGTCCCTCCAGCCCAGCATTTT.

The rearrangement uses TRBV5-4 and TRBJ2-7, with 13 bases fitting TRBD2. The CDR3 spans 16 residues. V was pared by 3 bases and J by 7 bases, with 10 bases of the junction left unmatched. Germline V CDR1 and CDR2: SGHNT, YYREEE (reference sequence). Written as DNA, the CDR3 is TGTGCCAGCAGCTCGATTACTAGCGGGAGGGCCGGAGAGCAGTACTTC. It translates to CASSSITSGRAGEQYF.

This chain uses TRBV7-8 with TRBJ2-1; 11 nucleotides line up with TRBD1. The CDR3 is 14 amino acids. From germline, CDR1 is SGHVS and CDR2 FQNEAQ. Trimming took 8 bases from V and 8 from J; bases not matched to a gene: 8. The CDR3 nucleotides are TGTGCCAGCTCGGACAGGGGGCATTCAGATGAGCAGTTCTTC. This gives the protein CASSDRGHSDEQFF.

V and J are TRBV6-1 and TRBJ2-7, with D tentatively TRBD1 (8 bases). V lost 2 bases and J lost 2, with 13 bases in between. CDR1 MNHNS and CDR2 SASEGT come from the germline V gene. CDR3 size: 15 residues. Here the CDR3 reads CASSETGGQAYEQYF. The DNA of the CDR3 is TGTGCCAGCAGTGAAACGGGGGGACAGGCCTACGAGCAGTACTTC.

V is TRBV28 and J is TRBJ2-1; D unclear. Germline assignment: CDR1 MDHEN and CDR2 SYDVKM. This CDR3 region has 11 residues. Trimming took 5 bases from V and 12 from J, leaving 11 bases between them. The CDR3 nucleotides read TGTGCCAGCAGTGCCTACGAAATGCAGTTCTTC. Encoded protein: CASSAYEMQFF.

The rearrangement joins TRBV7-3 to TRBJ2-1; D is unresolved. CDR1 is SGHTA, CDR2 FQGTGA, per germline. CDR3 length equals 14 residues. Trimming removed 6 bases from V and 1 base from J, with 10 bases in between. The CDR3 loop reads CASRNPGSYNEQFF. The CDR3 DNA is TGTGCCAGCAGGAATCCCGGGTCCTACAATGAGCAGTTCTTC.

The chain couples TRBV19 to TRBJ1-1; a weak D match, TRBD1 (5 bases). Germline assignment: CDR1 LNHDA and CDR2 SQIVND (reference sequence). This CDR3 comprises 15 residues. V lost 3 bases to trimming and J lost 3 bases, with 14 bases between them. The CDR3 here is CASSIGPGRYTEAFF. CDR3 bases: TGTGCCAGTAGTATTGGGCCAGGGCGGTACACTGAAGCTTTCTTT.

The J gene is TRBJ2-2, the V gene TRBV18; the D is unclear. The germline V gene encodes CDR1 KGHSH and CDR2 LQKENI. The CDR3 totals 14 residues. V lost 2 bases to trimming and J lost 0 bases, with 4 bases between them. CDR3 protein: CASSPGPNTGELFF. In nucleotides, the CDR3 is TGTGCCAGCTCACCAGGCCCGAACACCGGGGAGCTGTTTTTT.